Only one count was recorded for the clone carrying this TCR beta chain. Some clones are missing from TCRdb's copy, which holds only in-frame ones; the method was immunoSEQ multiplex PCR. Of about 42,000 clones listed, approximately 80% are singletons. The data were obtained in a study of T cell changes during pregnancy in multiple sclerosis. This TCR was sampled from a female donor with multiple sclerosis, enrolled in a pregnancy study. Material: CD4+ T cells from peripheral blood mononuclear cells, obtained before pregnancy.

The CDR3 loop is CASSSRGGPYEQYF. The CDR3 nucleotides read TGTGCCAGCAGTTCCCGGGGGGGGCCCTACGAGCAGTACTTC. The chain recombines TRBV27 with TRBJ2-5; TRBD2 aligns across 8 bases. Gene TRBJ2-7 matches the end of the DNA better, so the J call may be wrong. Germline V lookup: CDR1 MNHEY, CDR2 SMNVEV (reference sequence). CDR3 length: 14 amino acids.